The source of this T cell receptor beta chain is a study of regulatory T cells in long-lasting Graves disease. Study information: Disease was considered persistent Graves' disease after over 5 years of antithyroid drugs (with positive TSH receptor antibodies).

This sample's time point: persistent/refractory GD, antithyroid drugs over 5 years with positive TRAb. Extracted RNA from PBMCs served as the source of the TCR library. Study-wide results and limits: New patients shared fewer public clonotypes (approximately 1,000) than persistent patients did (more than 2,500).

Libraries of TCR beta came from iRepertoire HTBI primers plus Arm-PCR of CDR3 regions. TCRdb recomputed calls from the multiplex PCR reads with MiXCR, one row per CDR3 protein. There are fewer than 450,000 distinct CDR3 sequences in the sample; under 25% occur only once, and around 20% lies in the top ten. V was cut by 2 bases and J by 2 bases, with 13 bases left in between. The CDR3 loop spans 15 amino acids. A few counts support this clonotype. Its cognate antigen is unknown. This material consisted of peripheral blood mononuclear cells (PBMCs), taken when the disease was refractory, from a patient treated with antithyroid drugs. The TCR originated in a female donor with Graves disease. V and J are TRBV12-3 or TRBV12-4 and TRBJ2-7; possible D gene TRBD2, 6 bases. The CDR3: CASSLRAPGAYEQYF. CDR3 coding DNA: TGTGCCAGCAGTTTAAGGGCTCCGGGAGCCTACGAGCAGTACTTC.